This passage covers 21 T cell receptor beta chains from one sample sequenced in a study of naive and memory T cell subsets. An equimolar mix of two oligonucleotides served as the beta constant-region primer for TRBC1 and TRBC2. Nested alpha and beta constant-region primers with the SP2 primer drove four PCR rounds on ligated cDNA. TCRdb ran MiXCR on the UMI-ligation and nested PCR reads and lists one entry per CDR3 protein. The table lists approximately 80,000 distinct CDR3 sequences, 8% to 9.5% of them singletons. The sequenced sample consisted of naive CD8+ T cells from blood. The receptors here all came from a human donor in good health.

The sample holds many counts of this clonotype. V gene TRBV28 combines with J gene TRBJ2-3; tentative D call: TRBD1 (5 bases). Germline lookup yields CDR1 MDHEN and CDR2 SYDVKM. Trimming shortened V by 1 base and J by 0 bases, and 14 bases separated the two germline ends. CDR3 size: 17 residues. The DNA for the CDR3 is TGTGCCAGCAGTTTATTCTATCAGGGCGTAAGCACAGATACGCAGTATTTT. It yields the protein CASSLFYQGVSTDTQYF.

This clonotype was picked up many times. The genes are TRBV27 and TRBJ2-7; the match to TRBD2 covers 10 bases. Germline V lookup: CDR1 MNHEY, CDR2 SMNVEV (reference sequence). The length of the CDR3 is 13 residues. The V segment lost 7 bases and the J segment 0 bases; nucleotides outside the gene matches: 0. The CDR3 DNA reads as TGTGCCAGCACTAGCGGGAGCTCCTACGAGCAGTACTTC. Translating it yields CASTSGSSYEQYF.

The sample holds many counts of this clonotype. The chain is built from TRBV29-1 and TRBJ2-1; tentatively, D is TRBD1 (6 bases). This CDR3 is built from 12 residues. Trimming took off 7 bases at V and 4 bases at J, with 11 bases between the two ends. Germline-derived CDR1 and CDR2 are SQVTM and ANQGSEA. The CDR3 DNA is TGCAGCGACGCGACAGGTTACAATGAGCAGTTCTTC. It specifies CSDATGYNEQFF.

As regards this clonotype: A much larger clone sits a single nucleotide away, making a read error possible. The J gene is TRBJ2-3, the V gene TRBV11-3; D may be TRBD2 (5 bases). Trimming stripped 5 bases from V and 11 bases from J, with 14 bases between. This CDR3 comprises 12 residues. Germline-derived CDR1 and CDR2 are SGHNT and YENEEA. CDR3 sequence reads: CASSATGTRQYF. The CDR3, as DNA: TGTGCCAGCAGCGCGACGGGAACTAGGCAGTATTTT.

This clonotype came up many times. This chain uses TRBV10-3 with TRBJ2-3; 8 nucleotides agree with TRBD1. The CDR3 is 16 residues long. Trimming removed 10 bases from V and 1 base from J; junction bases left unmatched: 13. CDR1 is ENHRY, CDR2 SYGVKD, per germline. For the CDR3, the DNA is TGTGCCACCGGTCCCCAGGGGGCGCCGGGCACAGATACGCAGTATTTT. Translated: CATGPQGAPGTDTQYF.

This clonotype was found a few times. The chain couples TRBV10-3 to TRBJ1-2; perhaps TRBD1 as D (5 bases). The CDR3 sequence is 14 residues long. V shed 5 bases and J shed 5 bases, with 15 bases lying between them. Germline V gene data show CDR1 as ENHRY and CDR2 as SYGVKD. The CDR3 sequence is CAISPGGREYGYTF. The CDR3 DNA sequence: TGTGCCATCAGTCCCGGGGGGAGGGAGTATGGCTACACCTTC.

V is TRBV11-2 and J is TRBJ2-7, with a possible D match to TRBD2 (6 bases). Trimming took 2 bases from V and 5 from J, leaving 16 bases between them. This CDR3 region has 15 residues. Germline CDR1 is SGHAT and CDR2 is FQNNGV. The chain's CDR3 is CASSLRSGSRDEQYF. In DNA form, the CDR3 reads TGTGCCAGCAGCTTACGTAGCGGCTCGAGGGACGAGCAGTACTTC. The full variable domain, rest sourced from reference TRBV11-2 and TRBJ2-7, is EAGVAQSPRYKIIEKRQSVAFWCNPISGHATLYWYQQILGQGPKLLIQFQNNGVVDDSQLPKDRFSAERLKGVDSTLKIQPAKLEDSAVYLCASSLRSGSRDEQYFGPGTRLTVT.

This clonotype was detected only a few times. The chain combines TRBV5-1 with TRBJ2-5; a possible D gene is TRBD2 (6 bases). Trimming took 1 base from V and 1 from J, leaving 14 bases between them. The CDR3 loop spans 16 amino acids. Germline V lookup: CDR1 SGHRS, CDR2 YFSETQ. The CDR3 region has the DNA TGCGCCAGCAGCTTGTCGCTAGCGATGGGCCAAGAGACCCAGTACTTC. It codes for CASSLSLAMGQETQYF.

This sequence joins TRBV29-1 and TRBJ2-2; no reliable D call. The V end was cut by 1 base, the J end by 0 bases, with 18 bases between. CDR3 length: 18 amino acids. Germline V gene sequence: CDR1 SQVTM, CDR2 ANQGSEA. CDR3 amino acids: CSVEGPEKVSANTGELFF. CDR3 in DNA: TGCAGCGTTGAAGGTCCAGAGAAGGTGTCCGCGAACACCGGGGAGCTGTTTTTT.

This clonotype occurred many times. The chain employs TRBV12-3 or TRBV12-4 and TRBJ1-4; 8 bases are shared with TRBD1. The CDR3 runs 17 residues. Germline trimming cut 6 bases from V and 3 bases from J; bases unmatched to any gene: 12. The CDR3 sequence is CASSRTGQGVSNEKLFF. The CDR3 DNA follows: TGTGCCAGCAGCAGGACAGGGCAGGGCGTCTCTAATGAAAAACTGTTTTTT.

CDR3 DNA: TGCAGCGTGGTACTAGCTGTCAATGAGCAGTTCTTC. As protein: CSVVLAVNEQFF. The chain couples TRBV29-1 to TRBJ2-1; D may be TRBD2 (6 bases). The CDR3 spans 12 residues. V lost 6 bases and J lost 6, with 12 bases in between. Germline V gives CDR1 SQVTM, CDR2 ANQGSEA.

Ten or more counts support this clonotype. The V gene is TRBV9, the J gene TRBJ1-2, with TRBD1 as a possible D gene (6 bases). The V end was cut by 0 bases, the J end by 4 bases, with 13 bases between. CDR1 and CDR2 from the germline V gene are SGDLS and YYNGEE. CDR3 length: 15 amino acids. The CDR3 protein is CASSVGQDRGYGYTF. For the CDR3, the DNA is TGTGCCAGCAGCGTAGGACAGGATCGCGGCTATGGCTACACCTTC.

This clonotype appeared a few times. CDR3 sequence (DNA): TGCGCCAGCAGCGGGCTCCCACCAGGAGATACGCAGTATTTT. The encoded protein is CASSGLPPGDTQYF. The chain combines TRBV5-1 with TRBJ2-3; no clear D. Trimming took off 4 bases at V and 5 bases at J, with 14 bases between the two ends. The CDR3 totals 14 residues. Germline lookup yields CDR1 SGHRS and CDR2 YFSETQ.

This clonotype has only a few counts. DNA for the CDR3: TGTGCCAGCAGCCGAATGGCGTATCGGGACACTGAAGCTTTCTTT. This translates into CASSRMAYRDTEAFF. The chain has TRBV27 and TRBJ1-1; D gene unclear. Germline V lookup: CDR1 MNHEY, CDR2 SMNVEV (reference sequence). Trimming took off 6 bases at V and 3 bases at J, with 17 bases between the two ends. There are 15 residues in the CDR3.

The chain is built from TRBV4-1 and TRBJ1-1; TRBD1 aligns across 7 bases. The CDR3 length is 16 residues. Germline values: CDR1 MGHRA, CDR2 YSYEKL. Trimming removed 2 bases from V and 0 bases from J; junction bases left unmatched: 6. This CDR3 reads CASSQRTGIMNTEAFF. The CDR3 DNA is TGCGCCAGCAGCCAACGGACAGGAATCATGAACACTGAAGCTTTCTTT.

This chain uses TRBV4-1 with TRBJ2-1; 9 bases align to TRBD2. Trimming took 7 bases from V and 5 from J; bases not matched to a gene: 12. This CDR3 is built from 16 residues. The germline V gene has CDR1 MGHRA and CDR2 YSYEKL. The DNA for the CDR3 is TGCGCCAGCAACCTCCACCCTAGCGGGAACGACAATGAGCAGTTCTTC. Translated, it gives CASNLHPSGNDNEQFF.

This clonotype has at least ten counts. The chain joins TRBV5-1 to TRBJ1-2; TRBD1 might be the D (5 bases). The germline CDR1 and CDR2 sequences are SGHRS and YFSETQ. The CDR3 spans 15 residues. Between the trimmed V and J ends, which lost 4 bases and 4 bases, there was a span of 17 bases. CDR3 DNA sequence: TGCGCCAGCAGCAATGAGGGGCGCCGAATCTATGGCTACACCTTC. The encoded protein is CASSNEGRRIYGYTF.

This clonotype was detected a few times. The V and J genes are TRBV5-6 and TRBJ2-7; D possibly corresponds to TRBD1 (6 bases). This CDR3 contains 15 residues. The V end was cut by 0 bases, the J end by 1 base, with 11 bases between. Germline assignment: CDR1 SGHDT and CDR2 YYEEEE. The CDR3 DNA reads as TGTGCCAGCAGCTTGGGAGGGACACCTTCCTACGAGCAGTACTTC. Protein: CASSLGGTPSYEQYF.

The table lists this clonotype with many counts. The rearrangement joins TRBV29-1 to TRBJ2-1, with TRBD2 matching over 16 bases. This CDR3 is 17 amino acids long. Looked up from germline, CDR1 is SQVTM and CDR2 is ANQGSEA. The trim removed 3 bases at V and 1 base at J, leaving 3 bases unmatched. The CDR3 reads CSVEGLAGGGSYNEQFF. The CDR3 nucleotides read TGCAGCGTTGAGGGACTAGCGGGAGGGGGTTCCTACAATGAGCAGTTCTTC.

The chain joins TRBV27 to TRBJ2-1; 10 bases are a match to TRBD2. The V gene end was trimmed by 3 bases and the J gene end by 5 bases; junction bases not matched to a gene: 7. The CDR3 covers 16 residues. Germline CDR1 reads MNHEY; CDR2 reads SMNVEV (reference sequence). For the CDR3, the DNA is TGTGCCAGCAGTTTCTCCGGACTAGCGGCACACAATGAGCAGTTCTTC. Protein: CASSFSGLAAHNEQFF.

This clonotype was observed at least ten times. J is TRBJ1-5 and V is TRBV19, with D hard to call. Germline V CDR1 and CDR2: LNHDA, SQIVND (reference sequence). The V gene lost 5 bases and the J gene lost 4 bases, with 9 bases spanning the gap. This CDR3 comprises 13 residues. The CDR3 region is CASSWAGNQPQHF. Here the CDR3 DNA reads TGTGCCAGTAGTTGGGCAGGAAATCAGCCCCAGCATTTT.